This TCR beta chain comes out of a study of PD-L1 blockade in urothelial cancer. Overall study: Male sex and bladder-origin urothelial cancer were recorded for twenty-five of 29 patients. Between 0 and 3 prior chemotherapy regimens had been given to patients. After treatment start, blood was analyzed at 3 weeks (second dose) and at 6 weeks.

This CDR3 comprises 10 residues. Germline CDR1 and CDR2: LNHDA and SQIVND (reference sequence). Trimming removed 9 bases at V and 7 bases at J, with 9 bases between. Time point described: peripheral blood 6 weeks after treatment start. The data were produced by immunoSEQ multiplex PCR, yet TCRdb's version contains in-frame clones alone and is incomplete. This table has 80,000 to 95,000 clones, 75% to 90% appearing once. The chain links TRBV19 to TRBJ1-1, with D tentatively TRBD1 (5 bases). The TCR comes from a man aged 70-80 years with urothelial cancer. The specimen comprised PBMCs, sampled around atezolizumab (anti-PD-L1) treatment. The CDR3 reads CARHRSEAFF. For the CDR3, the DNA is TGTGCCAGACACAGGAGTGAAGCTTTCTTT.